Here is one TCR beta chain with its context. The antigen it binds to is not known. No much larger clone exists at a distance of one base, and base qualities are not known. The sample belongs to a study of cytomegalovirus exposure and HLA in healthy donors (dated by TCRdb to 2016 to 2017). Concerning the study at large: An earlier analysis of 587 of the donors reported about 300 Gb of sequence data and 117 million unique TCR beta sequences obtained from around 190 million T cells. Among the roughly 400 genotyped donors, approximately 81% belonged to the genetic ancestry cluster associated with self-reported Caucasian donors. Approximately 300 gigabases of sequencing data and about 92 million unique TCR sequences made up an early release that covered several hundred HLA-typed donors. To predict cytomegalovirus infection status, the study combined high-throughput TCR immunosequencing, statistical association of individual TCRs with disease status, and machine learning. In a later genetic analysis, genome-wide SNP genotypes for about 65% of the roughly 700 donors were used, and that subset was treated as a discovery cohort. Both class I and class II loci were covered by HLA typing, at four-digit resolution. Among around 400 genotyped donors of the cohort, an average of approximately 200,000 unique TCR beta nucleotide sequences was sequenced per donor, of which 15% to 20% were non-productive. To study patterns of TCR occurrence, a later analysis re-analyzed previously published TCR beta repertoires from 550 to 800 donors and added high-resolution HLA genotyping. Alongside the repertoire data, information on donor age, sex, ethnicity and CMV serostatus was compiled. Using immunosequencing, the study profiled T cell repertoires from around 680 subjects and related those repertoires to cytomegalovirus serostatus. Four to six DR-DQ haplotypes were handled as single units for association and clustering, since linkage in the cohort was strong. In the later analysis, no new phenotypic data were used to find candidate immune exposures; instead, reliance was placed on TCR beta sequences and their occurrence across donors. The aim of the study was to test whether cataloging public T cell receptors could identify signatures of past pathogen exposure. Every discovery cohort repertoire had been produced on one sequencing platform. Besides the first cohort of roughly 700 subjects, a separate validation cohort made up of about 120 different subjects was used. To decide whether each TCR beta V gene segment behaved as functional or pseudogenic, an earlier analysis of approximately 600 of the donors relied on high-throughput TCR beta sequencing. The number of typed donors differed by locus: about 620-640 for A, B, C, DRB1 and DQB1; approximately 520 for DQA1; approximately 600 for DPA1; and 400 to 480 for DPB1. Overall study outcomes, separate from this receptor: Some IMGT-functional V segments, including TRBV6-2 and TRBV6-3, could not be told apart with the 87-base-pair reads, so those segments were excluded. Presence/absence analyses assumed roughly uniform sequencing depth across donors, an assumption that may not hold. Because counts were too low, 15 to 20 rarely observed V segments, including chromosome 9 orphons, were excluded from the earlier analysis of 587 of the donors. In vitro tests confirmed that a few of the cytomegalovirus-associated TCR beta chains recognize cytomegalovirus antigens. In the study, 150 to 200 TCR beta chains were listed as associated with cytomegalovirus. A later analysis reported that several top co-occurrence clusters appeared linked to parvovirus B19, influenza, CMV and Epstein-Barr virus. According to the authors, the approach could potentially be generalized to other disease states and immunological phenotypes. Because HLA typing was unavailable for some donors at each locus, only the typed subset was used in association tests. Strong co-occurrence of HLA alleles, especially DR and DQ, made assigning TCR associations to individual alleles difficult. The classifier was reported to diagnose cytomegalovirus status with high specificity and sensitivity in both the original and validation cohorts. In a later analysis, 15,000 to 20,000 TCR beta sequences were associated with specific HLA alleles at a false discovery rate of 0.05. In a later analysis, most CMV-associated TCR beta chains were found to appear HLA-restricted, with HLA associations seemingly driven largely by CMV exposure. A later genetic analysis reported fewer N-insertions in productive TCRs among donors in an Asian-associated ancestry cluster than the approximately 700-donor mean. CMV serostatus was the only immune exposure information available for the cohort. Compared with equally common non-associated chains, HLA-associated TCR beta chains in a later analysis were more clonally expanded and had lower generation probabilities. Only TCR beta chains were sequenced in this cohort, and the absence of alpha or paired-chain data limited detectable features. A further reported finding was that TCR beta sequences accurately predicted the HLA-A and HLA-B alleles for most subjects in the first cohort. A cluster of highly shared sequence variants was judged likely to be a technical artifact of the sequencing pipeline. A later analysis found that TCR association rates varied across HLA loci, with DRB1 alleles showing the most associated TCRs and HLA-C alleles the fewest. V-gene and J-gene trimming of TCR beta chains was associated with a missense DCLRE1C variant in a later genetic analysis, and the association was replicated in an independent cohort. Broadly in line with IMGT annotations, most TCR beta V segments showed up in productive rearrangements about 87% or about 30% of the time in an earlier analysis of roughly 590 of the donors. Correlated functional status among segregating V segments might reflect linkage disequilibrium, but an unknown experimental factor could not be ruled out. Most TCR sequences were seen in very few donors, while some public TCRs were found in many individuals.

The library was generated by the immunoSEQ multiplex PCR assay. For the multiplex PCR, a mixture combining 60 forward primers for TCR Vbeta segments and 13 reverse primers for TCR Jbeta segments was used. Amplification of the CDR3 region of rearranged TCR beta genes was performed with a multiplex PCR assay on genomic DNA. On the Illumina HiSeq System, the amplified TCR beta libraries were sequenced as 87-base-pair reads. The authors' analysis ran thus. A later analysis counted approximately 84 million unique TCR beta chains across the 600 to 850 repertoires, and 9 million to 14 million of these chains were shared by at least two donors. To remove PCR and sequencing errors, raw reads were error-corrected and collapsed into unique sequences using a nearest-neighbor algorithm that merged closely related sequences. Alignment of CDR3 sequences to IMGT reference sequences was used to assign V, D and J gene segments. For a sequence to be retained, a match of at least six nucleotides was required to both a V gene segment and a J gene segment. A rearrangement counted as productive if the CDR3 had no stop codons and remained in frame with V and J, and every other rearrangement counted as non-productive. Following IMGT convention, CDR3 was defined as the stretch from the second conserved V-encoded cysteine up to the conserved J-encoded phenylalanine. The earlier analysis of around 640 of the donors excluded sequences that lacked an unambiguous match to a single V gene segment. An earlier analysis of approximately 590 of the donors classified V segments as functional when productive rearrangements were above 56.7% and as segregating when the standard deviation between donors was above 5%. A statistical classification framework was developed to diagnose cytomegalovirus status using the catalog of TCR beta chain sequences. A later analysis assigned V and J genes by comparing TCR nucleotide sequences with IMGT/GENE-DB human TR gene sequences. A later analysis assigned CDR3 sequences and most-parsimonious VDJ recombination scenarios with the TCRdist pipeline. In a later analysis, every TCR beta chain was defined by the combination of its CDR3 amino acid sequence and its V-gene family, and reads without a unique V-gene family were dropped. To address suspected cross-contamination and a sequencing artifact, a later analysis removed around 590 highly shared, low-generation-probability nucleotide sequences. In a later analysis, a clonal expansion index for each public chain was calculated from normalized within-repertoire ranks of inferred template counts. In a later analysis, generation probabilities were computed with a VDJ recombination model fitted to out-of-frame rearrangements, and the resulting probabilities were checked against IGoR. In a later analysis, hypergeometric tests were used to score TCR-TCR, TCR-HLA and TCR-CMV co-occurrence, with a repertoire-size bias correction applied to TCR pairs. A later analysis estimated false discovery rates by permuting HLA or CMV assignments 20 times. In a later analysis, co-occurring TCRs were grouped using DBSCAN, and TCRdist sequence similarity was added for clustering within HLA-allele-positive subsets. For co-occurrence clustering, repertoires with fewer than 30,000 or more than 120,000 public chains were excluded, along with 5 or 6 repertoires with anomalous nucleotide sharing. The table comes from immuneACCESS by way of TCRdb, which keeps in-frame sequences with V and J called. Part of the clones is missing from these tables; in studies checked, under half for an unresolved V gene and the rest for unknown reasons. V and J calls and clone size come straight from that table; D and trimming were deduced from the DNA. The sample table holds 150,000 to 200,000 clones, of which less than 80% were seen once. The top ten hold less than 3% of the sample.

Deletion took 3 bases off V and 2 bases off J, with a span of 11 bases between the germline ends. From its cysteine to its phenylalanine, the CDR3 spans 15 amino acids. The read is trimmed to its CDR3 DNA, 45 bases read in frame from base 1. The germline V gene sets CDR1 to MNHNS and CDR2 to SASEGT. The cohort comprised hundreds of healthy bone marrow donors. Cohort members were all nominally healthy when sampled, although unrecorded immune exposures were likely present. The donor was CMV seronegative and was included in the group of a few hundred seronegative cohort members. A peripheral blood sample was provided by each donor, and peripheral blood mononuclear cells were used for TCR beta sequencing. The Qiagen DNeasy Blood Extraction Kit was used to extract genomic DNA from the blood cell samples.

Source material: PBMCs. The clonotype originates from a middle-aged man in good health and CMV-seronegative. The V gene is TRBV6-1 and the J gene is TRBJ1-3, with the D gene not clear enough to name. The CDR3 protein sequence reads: CASSERRVTGNTIYF. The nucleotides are TGTGCCAGCAGTGAGAGGAGGGTTACTGGAAACACCATATATTTT.